This T cell receptor (beta chain) was recovered during a study of blood T cell repertoires in COVID-19. Across the study: Acute and convalescent COVID-19 samples came from the United States, Italy and Spain.

Concerning this clone: Additional DNA sequences in this sample encode the identical CDR3.

As processed by the authors: Cell counts per sample came from amplifying reference gene primers. The data were produced by immunoSEQ multiplex PCR, yet TCRdb's version contains in-frame clones alone and is incomplete. The DNA was the basis for D and trimming; V, J and clone size are from that table. The data contain tens of thousands of clones, roughly 71% of them singletons. This CDR3 is built from 17 residues. With 0 bases removed from V and 1 base from J, the gap between germline ends came to 15 bases. The V gene's germline CDR1 is SGHRS and CDR2 YFSETQ. Specimen: peripheral blood. The rearrangement links TRBV5-1 to TRBJ2-3; tentative D call: TRBD1 (6 bases). This clonotype was sampled from a human donor in a cohort sampled during active COVID-19. CDR3 residues: CASSLEGVLGGTDTQYF. The CDR3 nucleotides read TGCGCCAGCAGCTTGGAGGGGGTGCTAGGGGGCACAGATACGCAGTATTTT.